A single sample is the source of the 27 T cell receptor beta chains below, sequenced in a study of T cell repertoires and leukemia-associated antigens. These receptors' targets are unknown. TCRdb itself ran the 5' RACE reads through MiXCR, one entry per CDR3 protein. Of roughly 15,000 distinct CDR3 sequences listed, 39% are singletons. Sequencing was performed on CD3+ T cells sorted from blood and cultured. These receptors all come from a female donor in good health.

The chain combines TRBV5-1 with TRBJ2-7, with TRBD1 matching 10 bases. The CDR3 has 14 residues. From germline, CDR1 is SGHRS and CDR2 YFSETQ. After removal of 5 bases from V and 4 bases from J, the junction contained 6 bases not matched to a gene. This chain's CDR3 is CASSTGTGAYEQYF. DNA for the CDR3: TGCGCCAGCAGTACCGGGACAGGGGCGTACGAGCAGTACTTC.

This clonotype is classed as medium-sized. J is TRBJ2-6 and V is TRBV29-1; D remains ambiguous. CDR3 length equals 14 residues. Per the germline V gene, CDR1 is SQVTM and CDR2 is ANQGSEA. With 6 bases removed from V and 0 bases from J, the gap between germline ends came to 9 bases. In nucleotides, the CDR3 is TGCAGCGTGCGGACGGGCTCTGGGGCCAACGTCCTGACTTTC. Protein sequence: CSVRTGSGANVLTF. The full variable domain, completed using reference TRBV29-1 and TRBJ2-6, is SAVISQKPSRDICQRGTSLTIQCQVDSQVTMMFWYRQQPGQSLTLIATANQGSEATYESGFVIDKFPISRPNLTFSTLTVSNMSPEDSSIYLCSVRTGSGANVLTFGAGSRLTVL.

The table lists this clonotype with many counts. The J gene is TRBJ2-1, the V gene TRBV5-1; 7 bases are shared with TRBD2. This CDR3 region has 15 residues. J lost 1 base, V lost 4 bases, and 5 bases had no gene match. Germline V gene sequence: CDR1 SGHRS, CDR2 YFSETQ. For the CDR3, the DNA is TGCGCCAGCAGCGTAGCGGGTCCTTCCTACAATGAGCAGTTCTTC. Translation gives CASSVAGPSYNEQFF.

This clonotype is medium-sized in the sample. This rearrangement joins TRBV5-6 to TRBJ2-1; TRBD2 matches at 8 bases. The V gene's germline CDR1 is SGHDT and CDR2 YYEEEE. This CDR3 region has 13 residues. The V gene end was trimmed by 6 bases and the J gene end by 7 bases; junction bases not matched to a gene: 6. The CDR3 DNA is TGTGCCAGCAACCCGCAGCGGGGGAATGAGCAGTTCTTC. Translated, it gives CASNPQRGNEQFF.

This clonotype has a single count. The CDR3 protein is CSARLTEQFF. The CDR3 DNA follows: TGCAGTGCTAGATTGACCGAGCAGTTCTTC. This chain links TRBV20-1 with TRBJ2-1; D is unclear. V lost 2 bases and J 10 bases, leaving 6 bases between the germline ends. Looked up from germline, CDR1 is DFQATT and CDR2 is SNEGSKA (reference sequence). The CDR3 extends over 10 amino acids.

Here the CDR3 DNA reads TGTGCCAGCAGTGAATGGGACCGGGAGACCCAGTACTTC. This codes for CASSEWDRETQYF. This rearrangement joins TRBV2 to TRBJ2-5, with D tentatively TRBD1 or TRBD2 (5 bases each). V was cut by 2 bases and J by 5 bases, with 9 bases left in between. CDR3 length: 13 amino acids. Germline CDR1 is SNHLY and CDR2 is FYNNEI.

By share of the sample, this clonotype is large. The CDR3 loop reads CAWYLGGNTEAFF. The CDR3 nucleotides are TGTGCCTGGTACTTGGGCGGGAACACTGAAGCTTTCTTT. The rearrangement uses TRBV30 and TRBJ1-1; D remains unclear. V was pared by 5 bases and J by 1 base, with 11 bases between. CDR3 length equals 13 residues. CDR1 GTSNPN and CDR2 SVGIG come from the germline V gene (reference sequence).

The chain is built from TRBV12-3 or TRBV12-4 and TRBJ2-2; 9 bases match TRBD2. J was trimmed by 5 bases and V by 3 bases; bases with no gene match: 7. The CDR3 covers 16 residues. The CDR3 spells CASSFLASGVTGELFF. CDR3 DNA: TGTGCCAGCAGTTTCCTGGCTAGCGGGGTTACCGGGGAGCTGTTTTTT.

In this sample, this clonotype turned up many times. V and J are TRBV7-8 and TRBJ2-7; D gene ambiguous. This CDR3 is 14 amino acids long. Per germline, CDR1 SGHVS and CDR2 FQNEAQ. V dropped 0 bases and J dropped 2 bases, with 8 bases sitting between them. DNA of the CDR3: TGTGCCAGCAGCTTAGCGCGGCGGACCTACGAGCAGTACTTC. Translation: CASSLARRTYEQYF.

This clonotype was seen many times. The rearrangement joins TRBV15 to TRBJ2-1, with D unresolved. This CDR3 has 14 residues. V was shortened by 8 bases and J by 3 bases, with 14 bases between the two germline ends. Germline CDR1 and CDR2: LNHNV and YYDKDF (reference sequence). CDR3 protein: CATRPGDIYNEQFF. The DNA of the CDR3 is TGTGCCACCCGACCAGGAGATATCTACAATGAGCAGTTCTTC.

This chain joins TRBV12-3 or TRBV12-4 and TRBJ1-4; a possible D gene is TRBD1 (5 bases). The CDR3 consists of 13 residues. The ends were cut back, 4 bases at V and 6 bases at J, with 9 bases in the middle. Here the CDR3 reads CASSCRVDEKLFF. The CDR3 nucleotides read TGTGCCAGCAGTTGCAGGGTTGATGAAAAACTGTTTTTT.

This clonotype is medium-sized (0.01 to 0.1%). The chain links TRBV20-1 to TRBJ2-2; D gene ambiguous. The germline gives CDR1 DFQATT, CDR2 SNEGSKA (reference sequence). CDR3 length: 12 residues. V lost 0 bases to trimming and J lost 6 bases, with 5 bases between them. CDR3 loop: CSARDGPGELFF. CDR3 sequence (DNA): TGCAGTGCTAGAGATGGGCCCGGGGAGCTGTTTTTT.

This clonotype is labeled medium-sized (0.01 to 0.1%). The chain combines TRBV11-3 with TRBJ2-2; 8 nucleotides match TRBD2. The V gene end was trimmed by 11 bases and the J gene end by 3 bases; junction bases not matched to a gene: 11. The CDR3 sequence is 15 residues long. CDR1 and CDR2 from the germline V gene are SGHNT and YENEEA. CDR3 coding DNA: TGTGCCGGATCTAGCGGCGGGGGGTACACCGGGGAGCTGTTTTTT. Translated, it gives CAGSSGGGYTGELFF.

This clonotype showed up many times. This chain joins TRBV20-1 and TRBJ2-1, with a possible D match to TRBD2 (6 bases). This CDR3 comprises 15 residues. In germline, CDR1 is DFQATT, CDR2 SNEGSKA (reference sequence). Trimming pared 2 bases from V and 3 bases from J, leaving 14 bases between. CDR3 sequence: CSARPGLQIYNEQFF. The CDR3 coding sequence is TGCAGTGCTAGACCGGGACTCCAGATCTACAATGAGCAGTTCTTC.

This chain links TRBV5-1 with TRBJ2-7, with D possibly matching TRBD2 (5 bases). This CDR3 has 13 residues. Trimming removed 3 bases at V and 7 bases at J, with 14 bases between. In germline, CDR1 is SGHRS, CDR2 YFSETQ. CDR3 in amino acids: CASSSDGPGEQYF. As DNA, the CDR3 is TGCGCCAGCAGCTCTGACGGTCCGGGGGAGCAGTACTTC.

With respect to this clonotype: The junction departs from the called germline gene at one end, perhaps through a read error. J is TRBJ1-2 and V is TRBV7-9; weak D call: TRBD1 (5 bases). Germline V gene data show CDR1 as SEHNR and CDR2 as FQNEAQ (reference sequence). CDR3 length: 12 amino acids. The CDR3 DNA reads as TGTGCCGGCAGCTCGGGGGGCTATGGCTACACCTTC. Translated, it gives CAGSSGGYGYTF.

The V call is TRBV4-1, the J call TRBJ2-1, with D maybe TRBD2 (6 bases). Germline V lookup: CDR1 MGHRA, CDR2 YSYEKL. This CDR3 has 18 residues. Deletions cut 1 base from V and 0 bases from J, with 16 bases between. The CDR3 bases are TGCGCCAGCAGCCAAGGGAGGGGAGGCACCGGCTCCTACAATGAGCAGTTCTTC. Its translation is CASSQGRGGTGSYNEQFF.

This clonotype has just a few counts. This chain joins TRBV5-1 and TRBJ2-1; the match to TRBD2 covers 7 bases. Germline-derived CDR1 and CDR2 are SGHRS and YFSETQ. The CDR3 has 13 amino acids. V was pared by 7 bases and J by 0 bases, with 1 base of the junction left unmatched. Written as DNA, the CDR3 is TGCGCCAGCTCGGGAGGCTCCTACAATGAGCAGTTCTTC. This gives the protein CASSGGSYNEQFF.

By sample fraction, this clonotype is medium-sized. The chain uses TRBV12-3 or TRBV12-4 and TRBJ2-1, with D hard to call. V shed 5 bases and J shed 6 bases, with 5 bases lying between them. This CDR3 is built from 11 residues. CDR3 in amino acids: CASSPRNEQFF. CDR3 DNA: TGTGCCAGCAGTCCCCGCAATGAGCAGTTCTTC.

This clonotype has a handful of counts. Germline is not matched at one junction end, which may reflect a read error. The chain recombines TRBV20-1 with TRBJ2-1; 8 nucleotides align to TRBD2. CDR1 is DFQATT and CDR2 is SNEGSKA in the germline V gene (reference sequence). The CDR3 length is 15 residues. CDR3 sequence: CSAGTGLGDYNEQSF. The CDR3 bases are TGCAGTGCTGGGACGGGACTAGGGGACTACAATGAGCAGTCCTTC.

Points on this clonotype: It may be a read error: a sequence one base away is much more abundant. The chain has TRBV18 and TRBJ1-2, with unresolved D. CDR3 length: 13 residues. Trimming stripped 5 bases from V and 4 bases from J, with 11 bases between. Germline CDR1 KGHSH, CDR2 LQKENI. Here the CDR3 reads CASSATGSYGYTF. CDR3 sequence (DNA): TGTGCCAGCTCAGCTACGGGCTCCTATGGCTACACCTTC. The full variable domain, completed using reference TRBV18 and TRBJ1-2, is NAGVMQNPRHLVRRRGQEARLRCSPMKGHSHVYWYRQLPEEGLKFMVYLQKENIIDESGMPKERFSAEFPKEGPSILRIQQVVRGDSAAYFCASSATGSYGYTFGSGTRLTVV.

This clonotype ranks as medium-sized. The V and J genes are TRBV18 and TRBJ2-1; no reliable D call. Germline-derived CDR1 and CDR2 are KGHSH and LQKENI. V was shortened by 3 bases and J by 9 bases, with 6 bases between the two germline ends. CDR3 length: 11 amino acids. The CDR3 nucleotides are TGTGCCAGCTCACCCGGGCGTGAGCAGTTCTTC. It codes for CASSPGREQFF.

This clonotype showed up just a few times. A single base separates this from a much larger clone, so it may be a read error. Here the CDR3 DNA reads TGTGCCAGCCCCCCCCGCAGCCGTAATGAGCAGTTCTTC. As protein: CASPPRSRNEQFF. The gene calls are TRBV12-3 or TRBV12-4 and TRBJ2-1, with unresolved D. The CDR3 sequence is 13 residues long. V lost 8 bases and J 7 bases, leaving 15 bases between the germline ends.

This chain links TRBV18 with TRBJ2-5; TRBD1 aligns across 7 bases. This CDR3 is 16 amino acids long. Trimming cost V 2 bases and J 7 bases; bases outside gene matches: 13. The V gene's germline CDR1 is KGHSH and CDR2 LQKENI. DNA for the CDR3: TGTGCCAGCTCACCATGGGTGAGACAGGGAACGGGGACCCAGTACTTC. Translation gives CASSPWVRQGTGTQYF.

By sample fraction, this clonotype is medium-sized. The chain combines TRBV5-1 with TRBJ2-5; the match to TRBD1 covers 8 bases. This CDR3 comprises 14 residues. Trimming removed 1 base from V and 5 bases from J; junction bases left unmatched: 4. The germline V gene has CDR1 SGHRS and CDR2 YFSETQ. CDR3 protein: CASSLQGAWETQYF. CDR3 bases: TGCGCCAGCAGCTTGCAGGGGGCATGGGAGACCCAGTACTTC.

This clonotype turned up a few times. This chain links TRBV7-2 with TRBJ1-2; no definite D call. Trimming took 5 bases from V and 0 from J, leaving 16 bases between them. The CDR3 covers 16 residues. The germline gives CDR1 SGHTA, CDR2 FQGNSA. This CDR3 is CASSEPRETSNYGYTF. As DNA, the CDR3 is TGTGCCAGCAGCGAACCTCGGGAGACCTCTAACTATGGCTACACCTTC.

This clonotype was recorded many times. A read error may produce the germline difference seen at one junction end. The chain joins TRBV15 to TRBJ2-3, with D perhaps matching TRBD1 (6 bases). Germline CDR1 LNHNV, CDR2 YYDKDF (reference sequence). This CDR3 is 19 amino acids long. The CDR3 region is CAPSRERQGSGRSTDTQYF. Here the CDR3 DNA reads TGTGCCCCCAGCAGAGAGAGGCAGGGGTCGGGACGAAGCACAGATACGCAGTATTTT.